This T cell receptor beta chain was sequenced for a study of vaccination and CD4 T cells after COVID-19. As regards this clonotype: Its antigen is not identified.

Germline V gives CDR1 SGHAT, CDR2 FQNNGV. The V segment lost 4 bases and the J segment 10 bases; nucleotides outside the gene matches: 3. CDR3 length equals 12 residues. Stated treatment: approximately nine-day PBMC culture with coronavirus spike peptide pools or control peptides (ViraFEST assay). Cultured CD4+ T-cell DNA underwent Oncomine TCR Beta short-read sequencing. MiXCR, applied by TCRdb to the PCR reads, yields one record per CDR3 protein. The sample shows just over 4,000 distinct CDR3 sequences, roughly two fifths of them seen only once. The sequence was obtained from a human donor who had recovered from COVID-19. This chain uses TRBV11-2 with TRBJ2-1, with 8 positions matching TRBD2. Sequencing was carried out using CD4+ T cells from blood, cultured in vitro. DNA for the CDR3: TGTGCCAGCAGCTCAATAGCGGGGGAGCAGTTCTTC. It encodes CASSSIAGEQFF.